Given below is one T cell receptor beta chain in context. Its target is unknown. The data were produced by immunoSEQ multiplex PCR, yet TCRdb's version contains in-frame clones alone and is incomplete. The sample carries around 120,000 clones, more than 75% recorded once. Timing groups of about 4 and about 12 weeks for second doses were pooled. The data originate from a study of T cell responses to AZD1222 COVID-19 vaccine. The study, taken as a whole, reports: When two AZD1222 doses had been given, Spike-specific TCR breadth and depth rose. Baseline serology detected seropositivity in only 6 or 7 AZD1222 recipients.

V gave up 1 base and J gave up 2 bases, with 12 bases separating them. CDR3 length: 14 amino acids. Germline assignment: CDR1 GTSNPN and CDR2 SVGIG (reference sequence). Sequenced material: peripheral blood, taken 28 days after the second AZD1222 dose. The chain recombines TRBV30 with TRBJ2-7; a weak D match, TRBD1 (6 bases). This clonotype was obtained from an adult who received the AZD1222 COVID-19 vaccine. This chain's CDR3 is CAWSAGQRPYEQYF. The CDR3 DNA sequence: TGTGCCTGGAGTGCGGGACAAAGACCCTACGAGCAGTACTTC.